This T cell receptor beta chain was identified during a study of CD8+CD57+ T cells in acquired aplastic anemia (dated by TCRdb to 2016 to 2018). The study in broad terms: DNA extracted from sorted CD4+ and CD8+ cells had a mean of about 3.3 ug, with a range of roughly 0.17 to 30 ug. CD8+CD57+ expansion was defined as frequency above the mean frequency observed in healthy subjects.

Profiling of TCR beta VDJ combinations and CDR3 sequences used genomic DNA as the template. TCR repertoire sequencing was run on an Illumina HiSeq 2000. Per the source publication's procedure: TRBV/TRBJ rearrangement plots, CDR3 size and DJ length profiles, and Simpson's diversity index were used to evaluate the repertoires. The immunodominant clone was defined as the most abundant DNA sequence in deep sequencing data. CDR3 amino acid sequences were screened for sharing across subjects and were compared with published repertoires and the VDJdb database. TCRdb reran the public reads through fastp at Q25 and MiXCR, keeping productive beta chains. Duplicate CDR3 protein sequences are folded into a single record with the most common DNA and genes. The V and J calls, along with clone size, are taken from TCRdb and not from the paper's own processing. The sample table shows roughly 190,000 distinct CDR3 sequences, and just under 50% are seen once. Together, the top ten hold about 8.8% of the sample.

Comment on this clonotype: Its antigen remains unidentified. The sample holds no much larger clone one base away, and base qualities are not on file.

Study-wide conclusions, independent of this receptor: Between patients and healthy controls, no significant difference in CD8+ Simpson's diversity was found (P=0.060). Roughly 30 CD8+ CDR3 sequences were found to be shared between patients and controls, but these sequences appeared to be highly expressed in patients and within the immunodominant clones of the patients.

Flow cytometry had shown CD8+CD57+ cell expansion in the patients selected for sequencing. Severe acquired aplastic anemia was diagnosed in all patients according to International Study of Aplastic Anemia and Agranulocytosis and Camitta criteria. Patients had received no therapy at the time of blood sampling. In this study, sorted CD4+ and CD8+ T cells from the blood of healthy subjects and of severe aplastic anemia patients had their TCR repertoires deep-sequenced. Patients were enrolled under clinicaltrials.gov protocols 00001620, 01623167, 00001397, 00071045, 00081523 and 00961064 in the USA. Ficoll-Paque density gradient centrifugation was used to isolate peripheral blood mononuclear cells. Before DNA extraction, CD4+ and CD8+ T cells were sorted with FACS or magnetic beads. This receptor was taken from a human donor with aplastic anemia. Sequenced input: sorted CD4+, CD8+, or CD8+CD57+ T cells (not recorded which) from PBMCs.

The CDR3 protein is CASREQGLGNTEAFF. The nucleotide sequence reads as follows: TGTGCCAGCAGGGAACAGGGGTTGGGGAACACTGAAGCTTTCTTT. The chain employs TRBV2 and TRBJ1-1, with 7 central nucleotides matching TRBD1. The germline V gene sets CDR1 to SNHLY and CDR2 to FYNNEI. From cysteine to phenylalanine, the CDR3 is 15 amino acids long. The CDR3 DNA has 45 bases and is translated from base 1. V is cut back by 6 bases and J by 1 base, with 8 bases in the junction unmatched.